This TCR beta chain appears in the sequencing data of a study of T cell changes during pregnancy in multiple sclerosis. Germline CDR1 is SGHAT and CDR2 is FQNNGV. Between the trimmed V and J ends, which lost 5 bases and 0 bases, there was a span of 10 bases. The CDR3 runs 15 residues. Libraries were prepared by immunoSEQ multiplex PCR; TCRdb keeps only in-frame clonotypes and omits some of them. The sample lists about 57,000 clones; about nine tenths were seen once. This clone has a single count. The J gene is TRBJ2-2, the V gene TRBV11-2, with a possible D match to TRBD2 (6 bases). This TCR derives from a female donor in good health, enrolled as a control in a pregnancy study. The sample in question was peripheral blood, obtained in the first trimester of pregnancy. The DNA of the CDR3 is TGTGCCAGCAGCGGGCTAGCGACGAACACCGGGGAGCTGTTTTTT. This sequence encodes CASSGLATNTGELFF. Based on the CDR3 plus reference TRBV11-2 and TRBJ2-2, the full variable domain is EAGVAQSPRYKIIEKRQSVAFWCNPISGHATLYWYQQILGQGPKLLIQFQNNGVVDDSQLPKDRFSAERLKGVDSTLKIQPAKLEDSAVYLCASSGLATNTGELFFGEGSRLTVL.